Listed here are 20 T cell receptor beta chains from one sample, sequenced in a study of T cell responses to AZD1222 COVID-19 vaccine. Sequencing used immunoSEQ multiplex PCR; TCRdb keeps in-frame clones, though not all of them. This table has approximately 170,000 clones, approximately 93% appearing once. The sample here was peripheral blood, taken on day 0 of AZD1222 vaccination. The origin of the receptors is an adult in good health.

The chain combines TRBV29-1 with TRBJ2-5; weak D call: TRBD2 (6 bases). This CDR3 spans 11 amino acids. Trimming took off 3 bases at V and 9 bases at J, with 11 bases between the two ends. Germline V CDR1 and CDR2: SQVTM, ANQGSEA. The DNA of the CDR3 is TGCAGCGTTGATTCTAGGGAGGCCCAGTACTTC. It codes for CSVDSREAQYF.

This clone was seen a single time. This chain connects TRBV5-4 to TRBJ1-2, with D hard to call. Trimming pared 5 bases from V and 6 bases from J, leaving 14 bases between. Germline assignment: CDR1 SGHNT and CDR2 YYREEE (reference sequence). The CDR3 runs 13 residues. CDR3 sequence reads: CASSLEGRNGYTF. CDR3 bases: TGTGCCAGCAGTCTGGAGGGCAGAAATGGCTACACCTTC.

The rearrangement links TRBV5-1 to TRBJ2-3; TRBD1 is a possible D gene (6 bases). Germline V lookup: CDR1 SGHRS, CDR2 YFSETQ. The length of the CDR3 is 16 residues. V was pared by 3 bases and J by 2 bases, with 16 bases between. As DNA, the CDR3 is TGCGCCAGCAGCTCATCCCCGGGACAATACACAGATACGCAGTATTTT. Translated, it gives CASSSSPGQYTDTQYF.

Details on this clone: Distinct nucleotide sequences in the sample also encode this CDR3. The V gene is TRBV27, the J gene TRBJ2-1, with D perhaps TRBD2 (5 bases). Trimming took 2 bases from V and 0 from J, leaving 8 bases between them. The CDR3 has 15 residues. CDR1 is MNHEY and CDR2 is SMNVEV in the germline V gene (reference sequence). The CDR3 DNA sequence: TGTGCCAGCAGTTTAAGCGGAACCTCCTACAATGAGCAGTTCTTC. This sequence encodes CASSLSGTSYNEQFF.

The chain links TRBV5-1 to TRBJ2-2, with D possibly TRBD2 on 5 matching bases. Trimming removed 4 bases at V and 3 bases at J, with 16 bases between. The CDR3 extends over 16 amino acids. Germline V CDR1 and CDR2: SGHRS, YFSETQ. The CDR3 DNA reads as TGCGCCAGCAGCGCGCTTTTTCTAGCTGACACCGGGGAGCTGTTTTTT. This codes for CASSALFLADTGELFF. The full variable domain, its missing parts supplied by reference TRBV5-1 and TRBJ2-2, is KAGVTQTPRYLIKTRGQQVTLSCSPISGHRSVSWYQQTPGQGLQFLFEYFSETQRNKGNFPGRFSGRQFSNSRSEMNVSTLELGDSALYLCASSALFLADTGELFFGEGSRLTVL.

The chain is built from TRBV5-1 and TRBJ2-7; TRBD1 matches 8 bases. The V gene's germline CDR1 is SGHRS and CDR2 YFSETQ. The CDR3 totals 14 residues. J gave up 6 bases and V 0 bases, and 5 bases lay outside the gene matches. The CDR3 protein is CASSLGTGSVEQYF. The CDR3 DNA reads as TGCGCCAGCAGCTTGGGGACAGGGTCCGTCGAGCAGTACTTC.

The CDR3 here is CASSEPTSPNEQFF. The DNA for the CDR3 is TGTGCCAGCAGCGAGCCGACTAGCCCCAATGAGCAGTTCTTC. The rearrangement links TRBV7-8 to TRBJ2-1, with 7 positions matching TRBD2. In germline, CDR1 is SGHVS, CDR2 FQNEAQ. CDR3 length: 14 amino acids. Trimming cost V 5 bases and J 6 bases; bases outside gene matches: 7.

The gene calls are TRBV7-9 and TRBJ1-2; TRBD1 is a possible D gene (6 bases). The CDR3 has 13 amino acids. Germline V gene data show CDR1 as SEHNR and CDR2 as FQNEAQ (reference sequence). V was clipped by 2 bases and J by 8 bases, with 12 bases between them. CDR3 sequence: CASSLSAGEGYTF. CDR3 in DNA: TGTGCCAGCAGCTTATCGGCAGGGGAGGGCTACACCTTC.

The chain recombines TRBV4-2 with TRBJ2-3; 7 bases are shared with TRBD2. The trim removed 4 bases at V and 4 bases at J, leaving 8 bases unmatched. The CDR3 covers 15 residues. CDR1 is LGHNA and CDR2 is YNFKEQ in the germline V gene. The CDR3 region has the DNA TGTGCCAGCAGCCCGACCCTAGCGGTCGCAGATACGCAGTATTTT. Translated, it gives CASSPTLAVADTQYF.

In this sample, this clone turned up once. The rearrangement uses TRBV9 and TRBJ2-3, with 7 bases lining up with TRBD1. The germline V gene encodes CDR1 SGDLS and CDR2 YYNGEE. This CDR3 contains 13 residues. Trimming removed 4 bases from V and 9 bases from J; junction bases left unmatched: 8. In DNA form, the CDR3 reads TGTGCCAGCAGCCAGGGACAGCGACAAACGCAGTATTTT. Its translation: CASSQGQRQTQYF.

The V call is TRBV5-6, the J call TRBJ2-7; D unclear. The length of the CDR3 is 13 residues. Trimming pared 6 bases from V and 2 bases from J, leaving 12 bases between. From germline, CDR1 is SGHDT and CDR2 YYEEEE. The CDR3 nucleotides are TGTGCCAGCACCTTCCGAATGGCCTACGAGCAGTACTTC. Translation: CASTFRMAYEQYF.

The rearrangement joins TRBV27 to TRBJ2-7; 7 nucleotides agree with TRBD2. CDR3 length: 14 residues. After removal of 6 bases from V and 3 bases from J, the junction contained 8 bases not matched to a gene. CDR1 is MNHEY and CDR2 is SMNVEV in the germline V gene (reference sequence). CDR3 in DNA: TGTGCCAGCAGACCTCGACTAGCTATCTACGAGCAGTACTTC. It specifies CASRPRLAIYEQYF.

This clone was observed once. The chain carries TRBV18 and TRBJ2-1; a possible D gene is TRBD2 (6 bases). Trimming stripped 2 bases from V and 6 bases from J, with 11 bases between. Per germline, CDR1 KGHSH and CDR2 LQKENI. The length of the CDR3 is 14 residues. Here the CDR3 reads CASSPMTRRNEQFF. The CDR3 nucleotides are TGTGCCAGCTCACCAATGACTAGACGCAATGAGCAGTTCTTC.

The V call is TRBV28, the J call TRBJ1-1; D is perhaps TRBD1 (6 bases). CDR1 MDHEN and CDR2 SYDVKM come from the germline V gene. With 1 base removed from V and 0 bases from J, the gap between germline ends came to 9 bases. The CDR3 spans 15 residues. This CDR3 is CASSLSRGMNTEAFF. The CDR3 coding sequence is TGTGCCAGCAGTTTATCCAGGGGAATGAACACTGAAGCTTTCTTT.

This chain connects TRBV6-1 to TRBJ2-7, with 7 bases fitting TRBD1. CDR1 is MNHNS and CDR2 is SASEGT in the germline V gene. Germline trimming cut 4 bases from V and 0 bases from J; bases unmatched to any gene: 9. This CDR3 is built from 16 residues. CDR3 DNA sequence: TGTGCCAGCAGTGCGTCCGGGACAGTTATCTCCTACGAGCAGTACTTC. Its protein is CASSASGTVISYEQYF.

The gene calls are TRBV6-1 and TRBJ2-3; 8 bases are shared with TRBD2. Germline V CDR1 and CDR2: MNHNS, SASEGT. The CDR3 totals 18 residues. V shed 2 bases, J shed 1 base, and the junction held 11 bases outside the gene matches. The CDR3 region has the DNA TGTGCCAGCAGTGAAAACACCTGGGGTAGCGGGGGCACAGATACGCAGTATTTT. It translates to CASSENTWGSGGTDTQYF.

The V call is TRBV19, the J call TRBJ2-5; D not certain. Germline lookup yields CDR1 LNHDA and CDR2 SQIVND (reference sequence). V lost 7 bases and J 3 bases, leaving 12 bases between the germline ends. This CDR3 is 13 amino acids long. In nucleotides, the CDR3 is TGTGCCAGTACCAAACTGGGCGAAGAGACCCAGTACTTC. It specifies CASTKLGEETQYF.

The V call is TRBV30, the J call TRBJ1-2; no firm D call. This CDR3 spans 12 amino acids. V shed 0 bases and J shed 3 bases, with 5 bases lying between them. Per the germline V gene, CDR1 is GTSNPN and CDR2 is SVGIG (reference sequence). The CDR3 sequence: CAWSVRDYGYTF. In nucleotides, the CDR3 is TGTGCCTGGAGTGTACGAGACTATGGCTACACCTTC. The variable domain in full, with the rest retrieved from reference TRBV30 and TRBJ1-2, is SQTIHQWPATLVQPVGSPLSLECTVEGTSNPNLYWYRQAAGRGLQLLFYSVGIGQISSEVPQNLSASRPQDRQFILSSKKLLLSDSGFYLCAWSVRDYGYTFGSGTRLTVV.

This sequence joins TRBV24-1 and TRBJ2-3; D not certain. The V gene's germline CDR1 is KGHDR and CDR2 SFDVKD. V dropped 3 bases and J dropped 0 bases, with 6 bases sitting between them. The CDR3 is made up of 14 amino acids. The CDR3 DNA reads TGTGCCACCAGTGATGTGGGGAGCACAGATACGCAGTATTTT. It codes for CATSDVGSTDTQYF.

This clone was seen once. The V call is TRBV3-1 (or the pseudogene TRBV3-2), the J call TRBJ2-3; 8 bases line up with TRBD2. Germline CDR1 LGHDT, CDR2 YNNKEL (reference sequence). Trimming took 2 bases from V and 4 from J; bases not matched to a gene: 8. The CDR3 length is 16 residues. The CDR3 DNA reads as TGTGCCAGCAGCCAATCACCCATGACTAGCGCAGATACGCAGTATTTT. It encodes CASSQSPMTSADTQYF.